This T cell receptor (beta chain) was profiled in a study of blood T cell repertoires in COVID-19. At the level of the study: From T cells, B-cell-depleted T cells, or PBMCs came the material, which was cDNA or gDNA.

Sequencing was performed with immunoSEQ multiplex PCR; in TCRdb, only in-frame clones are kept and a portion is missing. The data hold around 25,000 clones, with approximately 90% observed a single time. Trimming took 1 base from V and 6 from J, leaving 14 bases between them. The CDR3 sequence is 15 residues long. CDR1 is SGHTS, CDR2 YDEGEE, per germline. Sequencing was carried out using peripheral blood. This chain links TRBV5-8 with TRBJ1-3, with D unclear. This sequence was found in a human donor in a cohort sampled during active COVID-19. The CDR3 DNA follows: TGTGCCAGCAGCTTGACCTCCACGGGAATAAACACCATATATTTT. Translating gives CASSLTSTGINTIYF.